Listed here are 30 T cell receptor beta chains from one sample, sequenced in a study of beta chain features in type 1 diabetes. Findings and caveats of the study: The study found moderately but significantly shorter TCRB CDR3s in all four CD4+ subsets of Type 1 diabetes patients.

Expressed TCRB transcripts got sequenced, as all isolated RNA was reverse transcribed. Sequencing used immunoSEQ multiplex PCR; TCRdb keeps in-frame clones, though not all of them. The sample shows 250,000 to 350,000 clones, roughly an eighth of them seen only once. These receptors' targets are unknown. Sequencing was done on a sample of naive CD4+ T cells from blood. These receptors were collected from a young man with type 1 diabetes.

The rearrangement links TRBV2 to TRBJ2-2; 11 nucleotides line up with TRBD2. This CDR3 region has 16 residues. The ends lost 7 bases at V and 4 bases at J; junction bases unmatched: 8. Germline V gene lookup returns CDR1 SNHLY and CDR2 FYNNEI. CDR3 protein: CASNLLAGDSTGELFF. CDR3 DNA: TGTGCCAGCAACCTACTAGCGGGAGATAGCACCGGGGAGCTGTTTTTT.

This clone was observed a few times. The genes are TRBV28 and TRBJ2-7, with TRBD1 matching 8 bases. This CDR3 has 13 residues. The germline V gene encodes CDR1 MDHEN and CDR2 SYDVKM. V lost 6 bases and J lost 6; bases outside the gene matches: 7. The CDR3: CASRDRVLGEQYF. CDR3 coding DNA: TGTGCCAGCAGGGACAGGGTGTTGGGCGAGCAGTACTTC.

The V and J genes are TRBV7-3 and TRBJ2-3, with TRBD2 identical over 7 bases. V lost 4 bases and J lost 5; bases outside the gene matches: 6. The CDR3 spans 14 residues. CDR1 is SGHTA, CDR2 FQGTGA, per germline. The CDR3 loop is CASSYLAGVDTQYF. CDR3 coding DNA: TGTGCCAGCAGCTACCTTGCGGGGGTAGATACGCAGTATTTT.

The count of this clone is one. This chain links TRBV9 with TRBJ1-1; TRBD1 aligns across 9 bases. Germline assignment: CDR1 SGDLS and CDR2 YYNGEE. Trimming took 1 base from V and 2 from J; bases not matched to a gene: 3. This CDR3 contains 15 residues. The CDR3 region is CASSVLGQGNTEAFF. For the CDR3, the DNA is TGTGCCAGCAGCGTACTGGGACAGGGCAACACTGAAGCTTTCTTT.

The gene calls are TRBV5-6 and TRBJ1-2; D uncertain. V shed 0 bases and J shed 5 bases, with 8 bases lying between them. CDR1 is SGHDT and CDR2 is YYEEEE in the germline V gene. The CDR3 sequence is 13 residues long. CDR3: CASSLDAVYGYTF. The CDR3 region has the DNA TGTGCCAGCAGCTTGGACGCAGTATATGGCTACACCTTC.

In this sample, this clone turned up a few times. The V call is TRBV5-1, the J call TRBJ2-1, with TRBD1 matching over 10 bases. There are 13 residues in the CDR3. Germline CDR1 SGHRS, CDR2 YFSETQ. V gave up 7 bases and J gave up 9 bases; unmatched junction bases: 7. This CDR3 is CASGETGGGEQFF. CDR3 DNA sequence: TGCGCCAGCGGAGAGACAGGGGGCGGTGAGCAGTTCTTC.

The sample holds a few counts of this clone. CDR3 DNA sequence: TGTGCCAGCAGCTTAACGGCAGGGGGAGGACAGCCCCAGCATTTT. Encoded protein: CASSLTAGGGQPQHF. This chain links TRBV7-3 with TRBJ1-5; 7 positions match TRBD1. The CDR3 is made up of 15 amino acids. Germline V gene sequence: CDR1 SGHTA, CDR2 FQGTGA. Trimming removed 0 bases from V and 7 bases from J; junction bases left unmatched: 6.

This clone has more than one count but fewer than ten. The V and J genes are TRBV7-9 and TRBJ2-2, with TRBD2 matching over 8 bases. The germline V gene has CDR1 SEHNR and CDR2 FQNEAQ (reference sequence). V shed 6 bases and J 4 bases; nucleotides not matched to a gene: 13. This CDR3 contains 17 residues. The CDR3 loop reads CASRANRGGRSTGELFF. The CDR3 region has the DNA TGTGCCAGCAGAGCGAACCGGGGGGGACGGAGCACCGGGGAGCTGTTTTTT.

This clone was seen more than once but under ten times. The J gene is TRBJ2-7, the V gene TRBV9, with TRBD2 identical over 9 bases. This CDR3 has 15 amino acids. Trimming at V came to 3 bases and at J to 2 bases, leaving 6 bases not matched to a gene. CDR1 is SGDLS, CDR2 YYNGEE, per germline. CDR3 DNA sequence: TGTGCCAGCAGCGGTAGCGGGGGAGGGCCCTACGAGCAGTACTTC. Its translation is CASSGSGGGPYEQYF.

This clone came up a few times. CDR3 DNA sequence: TGTGCCACCAAGGGGACAGGAACCTACGAGCAGTACTTC. It encodes CATKGTGTYEQYF. The V and J genes are TRBV27 and TRBJ2-7, with 8 bases that match TRBD1. Losses at the gene ends were 10 bases for V and 2 bases for J; bases not matched to a gene: 7. The CDR3 has 13 residues. CDR1 MNHEY and CDR2 SMNVEV come from the germline V gene (reference sequence).

This clone was seen a few times. The chain joins TRBV7-9 to TRBJ2-1; 13 nucleotides match TRBD2. CDR3 length: 13 residues. After removal of 8 bases from V and 12 bases from J, the junction contained 7 bases not matched to a gene. CDR1 is SEHNR and CDR2 is FQNEAQ in the germline V gene (reference sequence). In DNA, the CDR3 is TGTGCCAGCGGGACTAGCGGGACATCGGGGCAGTTCTTC. As protein: CASGTSGTSGQFF.

V and J are TRBV9 and TRBJ1-2; D not resolved. The CDR3 has 15 amino acids. V was cut by 0 bases and J by 5 bases, with 14 bases left in between. Germline CDR1 is SGDLS and CDR2 is YYNGEE. CDR3: CASSVGDSGGYGYTF. The CDR3 DNA sequence: TGTGCCAGCAGCGTAGGAGACTCCGGCGGGTATGGCTACACCTTC.

CDR3 region: CATARLAGGSYEQYF. The CDR3 coding sequence is TGTGCCACCGCGAGACTAGCGGGAGGGTCCTACGAGCAGTACTTC. The chain carries TRBV7-2 and TRBJ2-7, with 14 bases fitting TRBD2. Looked up from germline, CDR1 is SGHTA and CDR2 is FQGNSA. The CDR3 runs 15 residues. Germline trimming cut 10 bases from V and 1 base from J; bases unmatched to any gene: 6.

This clone has only a few counts. V gene TRBV10-3 combines with J gene TRBJ2-2; weak D call: TRBD2 (5 bases). CDR1 ENHRY and CDR2 SYGVKD come from the germline V gene. This CDR3 has 14 amino acids. Trimming left V 4 bases short and J 1 base short, with 7 bases between. This CDR3 is CAISVEGNTGELFF. DNA for the CDR3: TGTGCCATCAGTGTCGAGGGGAACACCGGGGAGCTGTTTTTT.

This chain links TRBV7-3 with TRBJ1-5; no firm D call. Germline V gives CDR1 SGHTA, CDR2 FQGTGA. V was trimmed by 0 bases and J by 6 bases, leaving 12 bases between them. This CDR3 has 15 residues. The CDR3 DNA reads as TGTGCCAGCAGCTTAACACCCGGGGAGGGTCAGCCCCAGCATTTT. It translates to CASSLTPGEGQPQHF.

The chain links TRBV5-6 to TRBJ2-5; no firm D call. The CDR3 consists of 12 residues. V dropped 0 bases and J dropped 4 bases, with 4 bases sitting between them. Germline-derived CDR1 and CDR2 are SGHDT and YYEEEE. CDR3 amino acids: CASSLGRETQYF. The DNA of the CDR3 is TGTGCCAGCAGCTTGGGTAGAGAGACCCAGTACTTC.

This clone was seen only a few times. This rearrangement joins TRBV5-1 to TRBJ2-5, with 9 bases lining up with TRBD1. Germline lookup yields CDR1 SGHRS and CDR2 YFSETQ. J gave up 5 bases and V 0 bases, and 11 bases lay outside the gene matches. The CDR3 spans 17 residues. The CDR3 sequence is CASSLEVGTGIRETQYF. The CDR3 DNA sequence: TGCGCCAGCAGCTTGGAGGTCGGGACAGGGATCCGTGAGACCCAGTACTTC.

The rearrangement links TRBV5-1 to TRBJ2-1; D call uncertain. The germline CDR1 and CDR2 sequences are SGHRS and YFSETQ. This CDR3 has 13 residues. V lost 2 bases and J lost 8, with 11 bases in between. The CDR3 is CASSFGQVDEQFF. The CDR3 bases are TGCGCCAGCAGCTTCGGTCAGGTCGATGAGCAGTTCTTC. The full variable domain, with the rest looked up from reference TRBV5-1 and TRBJ2-1, is KAGVTQTPRYLIKTRGQQVTLSCSPISGHRSVSWYQQTPGQGLQFLFEYFSETQRNKGNFPGRFSGRQFSNSRSEMNVSTLELGDSALYLCASSFGQVDEQFFGPGTRLTVL.

This clone occurred a few times. The genes are TRBV30 and TRBJ2-7, with a possible D match to TRBD1 (5 bases). The V end lost 0 bases, the J end lost 4 bases, and 13 bases lay between the germline ends. The CDR3 sequence is 14 residues long. The germline CDR1 and CDR2 sequences are GTSNPN and SVGIG (reference sequence). CDR3 loop: CAWSVPGSRYEQYF. CDR3 DNA sequence: TGTGCCTGGAGTGTCCCAGGGTCCCGTTACGAGCAGTACTTC.

The DNA of the CDR3 is TGTGCCAGCTCACCGAGGGGGCTCACCGGGGAGCTGTTTTTT. It is translated as CASSPRGLTGELFF. The chain recombines TRBV18 with TRBJ2-2; 7 bases fit TRBD1. The V segment lost 3 bases and the J segment 4 bases; nucleotides outside the gene matches: 2. This CDR3 has 14 amino acids. Per germline, CDR1 KGHSH and CDR2 LQKENI.

This chain connects TRBV27 to TRBJ2-1; weak D call: TRBD1 (6 bases). From germline, CDR1 is MNHEY and CDR2 SMNVEV (reference sequence). V dropped 4 bases and J dropped 2 bases, with 9 bases sitting between them. CDR3 length equals 14 residues. Here the CDR3 DNA reads TGTGCCAGCAGTTCCAGGGGCGCCTACAATGAGCAGTTCTTC. It encodes CASSSRGAYNEQFF.

The chain employs TRBV7-2 and TRBJ1-1; the D is unclear. Germline CDR1 SGHTA, CDR2 FQGNSA. Trimming cost V 0 bases and J 1 base, with 6 bases left between them. This CDR3 comprises 14 residues. CDR3 in amino acids: CASSLASGNTEAFF. In DNA form, the CDR3 reads TGTGCCAGCAGCTTAGCATCCGGGAACACTGAAGCTTTCTTT.

The chain links TRBV5-1 to TRBJ2-7, with 12 bases lining up with TRBD2. This CDR3 has 16 amino acids. Germline V gene data show CDR1 as SGHRS and CDR2 as YFSETQ. Trimming took 4 bases from V and 6 from J; bases not matched to a gene: 11. The CDR3 sequence: CASSVNLAGGPGEQYF. The DNA for the CDR3 is TGCGCCAGCAGCGTAAACCTAGCGGGAGGGCCGGGCGAGCAGTACTTC.

The rearrangement joins TRBV5-4 to TRBJ2-2; 8 bases are a match to TRBD1. This CDR3 comprises 15 residues. Germline V gene data show CDR1 as SGHNT and CDR2 as YYREEE (reference sequence). Losses at the gene ends were 4 bases for V and 5 bases for J; bases not matched to a gene: 7. The chain's CDR3 is CASSMTGAGTGELFF. CDR3 coding DNA: TGTGCCAGCAGCATGACAGGGGCCGGTACCGGGGAGCTGTTTTTT. Combining the CDR3 with reference TRBV5-4 and TRBJ2-2 gives the whole variable domain ETGVTQSPTHLIKTRGQQVTLRCSSQSGHNTVSWYQQALGQGPQFIFQYYREEENGRGNFPPRFSGLQFPNYSSELNVNALELDDSALYLCASSMTGAGTGELFFGEGSRLTVL.

This clone came up a few times. The chain carries TRBV7-9 and TRBJ1-2; D gene unclear. Trimming left V 8 bases short and J 6 bases short, with 13 bases between. This CDR3 spans 12 amino acids. CDR1 and CDR2 from the germline V gene are SEHNR and FQNEAQ (reference sequence). The DNA of the CDR3 is TGTGCCAGCTCCCCAGGTACTCATGGCTACACCTTC. Its translation: CASSPGTHGYTF.

This rearrangement joins TRBV6-6 to TRBJ1-2; no reliable D call. CDR3 size: 13 residues. Trimming shortened V by 6 bases and J by 6 bases, and 14 bases separated the two germline ends. Looked up from germline, CDR1 is MNHNY and CDR2 is SVGAGI (reference sequence). CDR3 loop: CASRQMAYHGYTF. In DNA, the CDR3 is TGTGCCAGCAGACAGATGGCCTATCATGGCTACACCTTC.

This clone was detected a few times. This chain joins TRBV5-1 and TRBJ2-1; tentatively, D is TRBD2 (6 bases). Trimming left V 6 bases short and J 5 bases short, with 15 bases between. Per germline, CDR1 SGHRS and CDR2 YFSETQ. CDR3 length: 14 residues. For the CDR3, the DNA is TGCGCCAGCAAGACTAGTCCTGAGGACAATGAGCAGTTCTTC. Protein: CASKTSPEDNEQFF.

This clone has only a few counts. V is TRBV5-1 and J is TRBJ2-1; D uncertain. Germline V CDR1 and CDR2: SGHRS, YFSETQ. The CDR3 spans 16 residues. The ends were cut back, 0 bases at V and 0 bases at J, with 10 bases in the middle. The CDR3 spells CASSLDPVSSYNEQFF. CDR3 DNA sequence: TGCGCCAGCAGCTTGGATCCGGTTAGCTCCTACAATGAGCAGTTCTTC.

This sequence joins TRBV7-3 and TRBJ2-7; D is ambiguous. The CDR3 loop spans 16 amino acids. Germline V CDR1 and CDR2: SGHTA, FQGTGA. V was cut by 2 bases and J by 2 bases, with 16 bases left in between. Written as DNA, the CDR3 is TGTGCCAGCAGCTTACCCAATCTAGGCAACGCCTACGAGCAGTACTTC. Translating gives CASSLPNLGNAYEQYF.

The V call is TRBV19, the J call TRBJ2-1; 7 nucleotides align to TRBD2. After removal of 5 bases from V and 4 bases from J, the junction contained 5 bases not matched to a gene. Germline V lookup: CDR1 LNHDA, CDR2 SQIVND (reference sequence). The CDR3 covers 14 residues. CDR3 nucleotide sequence: TGTGCCAGTAGTGGTCGCGGGAGATACAATGAGCAGTTCTTC. Its protein is CASSGRGRYNEQFF. Variable domain in full (rest from reference TRBV19 and TRBJ2-1): DGGITQSPKYLFRKEGQNVTLSCEQNLNHDAMYWYRQDPGQGLRLIYYSQIVNDFQKGDIAEGYSVSREKKESFPLTVTSAQKNPTAFYLCASSGRGRYNEQFFGPGTRLTVL.